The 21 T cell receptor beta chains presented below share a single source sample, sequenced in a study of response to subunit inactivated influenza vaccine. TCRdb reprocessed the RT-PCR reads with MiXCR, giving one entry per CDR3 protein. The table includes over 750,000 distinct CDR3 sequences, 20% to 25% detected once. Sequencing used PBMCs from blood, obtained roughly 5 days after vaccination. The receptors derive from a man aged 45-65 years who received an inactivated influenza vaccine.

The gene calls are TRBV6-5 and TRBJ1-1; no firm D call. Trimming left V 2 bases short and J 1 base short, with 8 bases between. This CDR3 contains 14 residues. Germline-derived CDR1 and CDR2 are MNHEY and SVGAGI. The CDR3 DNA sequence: TGTGCCAGCAGTTACGAGACACCGAACACTGAAGCTTTCTTT. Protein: CASSYETPNTEAFF.

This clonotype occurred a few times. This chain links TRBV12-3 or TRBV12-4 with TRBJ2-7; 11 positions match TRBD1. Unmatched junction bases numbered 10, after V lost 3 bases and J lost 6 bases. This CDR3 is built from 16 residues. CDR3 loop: CASSFDPRDRGSEQYF. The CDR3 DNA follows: TGTGCCAGCAGTTTCGACCCCCGGGACAGGGGGAGCGAGCAGTACTTC.

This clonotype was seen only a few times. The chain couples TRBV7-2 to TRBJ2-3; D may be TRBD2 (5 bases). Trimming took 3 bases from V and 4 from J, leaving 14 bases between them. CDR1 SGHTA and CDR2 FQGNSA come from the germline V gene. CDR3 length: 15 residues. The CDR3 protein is CASSLGASSSDTQYF. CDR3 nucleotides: TGTGCCAGCAGCTTGGGAGCGTCTAGTTCAGATACGCAGTATTTT.

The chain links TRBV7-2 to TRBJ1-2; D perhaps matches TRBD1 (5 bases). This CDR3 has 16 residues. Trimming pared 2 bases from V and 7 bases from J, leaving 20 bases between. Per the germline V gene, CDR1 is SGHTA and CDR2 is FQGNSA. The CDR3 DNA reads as TGTGCCAGCAGCTTAAGTCCGGGGAGGGGAGGGGTTGGCTACACCTTC. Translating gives CASSLSPGRGGVGYTF.

The CDR3 DNA sequence: TGCAGTGCTAGTGGGCAGGGCAGCTCCTACGAGCAGTACTTC. Amino acids: CSASGQGSSYEQYF. V is TRBV20-1 and J is TRBJ2-7; D possibly corresponds to TRBD1 (5 bases). The CDR3 extends over 14 amino acids. V was clipped by 3 bases and J by 0 bases, with 12 bases between them. The V gene's germline CDR1 is DFQATT and CDR2 SNEGSKA (reference sequence).

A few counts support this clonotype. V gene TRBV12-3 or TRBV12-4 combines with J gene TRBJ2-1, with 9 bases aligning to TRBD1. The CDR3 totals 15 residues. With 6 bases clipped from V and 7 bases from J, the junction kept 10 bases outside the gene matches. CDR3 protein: CASSAWDRVVNEQFF. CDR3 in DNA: TGTGCCAGCAGCGCGTGGGACAGGGTTGTAAATGAGCAGTTCTTC.

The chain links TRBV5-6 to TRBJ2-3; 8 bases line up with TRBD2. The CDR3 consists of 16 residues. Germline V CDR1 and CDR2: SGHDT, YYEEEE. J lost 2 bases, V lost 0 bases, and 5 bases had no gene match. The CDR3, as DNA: TGTGCCAGCAGCTTGGTGCGGCGGGAGGCCACAGATACGCAGTATTTT. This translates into CASSLVRREATDTQYF.

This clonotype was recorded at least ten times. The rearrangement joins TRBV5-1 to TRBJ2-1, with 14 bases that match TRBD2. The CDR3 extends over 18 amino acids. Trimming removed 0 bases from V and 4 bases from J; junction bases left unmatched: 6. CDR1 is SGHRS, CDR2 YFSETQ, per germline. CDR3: CASSLVGLAGGPYNEQFF. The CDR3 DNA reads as TGCGCCAGCAGCTTGGTTGGACTAGCGGGAGGCCCATACAATGAGCAGTTCTTC.

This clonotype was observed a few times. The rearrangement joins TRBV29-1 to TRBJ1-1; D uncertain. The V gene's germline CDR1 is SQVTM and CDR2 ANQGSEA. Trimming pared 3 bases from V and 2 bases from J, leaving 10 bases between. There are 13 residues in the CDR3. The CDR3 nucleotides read TGCAGCGTTGATAAAGCCACAAACACTGAAGCTTTCTTT. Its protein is CSVDKATNTEAFF.

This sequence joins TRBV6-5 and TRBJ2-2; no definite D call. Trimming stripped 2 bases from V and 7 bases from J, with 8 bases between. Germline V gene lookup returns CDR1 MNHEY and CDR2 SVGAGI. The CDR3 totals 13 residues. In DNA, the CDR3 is TGTGCCAGCAGTTACGGCGGAAACGGGGAGCTGTTTTTT. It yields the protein CASSYGGNGELFF.

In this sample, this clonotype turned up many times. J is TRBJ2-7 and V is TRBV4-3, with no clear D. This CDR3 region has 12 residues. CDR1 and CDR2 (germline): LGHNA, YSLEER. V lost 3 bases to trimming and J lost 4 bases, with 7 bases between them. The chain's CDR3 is CASSQDNYEQYF. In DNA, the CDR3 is TGCGCCAGCAGCCAGGATAATTACGAGCAGTACTTC.

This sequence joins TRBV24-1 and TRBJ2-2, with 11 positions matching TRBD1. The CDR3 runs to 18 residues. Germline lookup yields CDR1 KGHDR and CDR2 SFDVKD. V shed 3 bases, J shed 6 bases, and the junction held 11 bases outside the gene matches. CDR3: CATSDPLPGQGASGELFF. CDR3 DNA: TGTGCCACCAGTGATCCGCTCCCAGGACAGGGGGCATCCGGGGAGCTGTTTTTT.

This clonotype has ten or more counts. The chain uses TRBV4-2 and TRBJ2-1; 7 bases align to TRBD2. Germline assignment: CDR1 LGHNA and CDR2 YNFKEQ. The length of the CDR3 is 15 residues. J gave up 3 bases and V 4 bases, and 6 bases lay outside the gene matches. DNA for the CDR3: TGTGCCAGCAGCCGTCGACTAGCAGACTACAATGAGCAGTTCTTC. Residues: CASSRRLADYNEQFF.

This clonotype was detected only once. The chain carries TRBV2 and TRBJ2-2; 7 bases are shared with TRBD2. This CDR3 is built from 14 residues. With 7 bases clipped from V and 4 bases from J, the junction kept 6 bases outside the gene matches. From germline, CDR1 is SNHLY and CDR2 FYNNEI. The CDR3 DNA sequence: TGTGCCAGCACCGCCGGGACTATCACCGGGGAGCTGTTTTTT. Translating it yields CASTAGTITGELFF.

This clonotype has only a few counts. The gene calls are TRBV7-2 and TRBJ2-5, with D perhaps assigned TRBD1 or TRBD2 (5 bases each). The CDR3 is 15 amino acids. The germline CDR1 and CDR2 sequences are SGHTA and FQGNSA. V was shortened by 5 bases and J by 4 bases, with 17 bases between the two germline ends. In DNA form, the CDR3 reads TGTGCCAGCAGCCTAACGCAGCGGCAGGGAGAGACCCAGTACTTC. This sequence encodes CASSLTQRQGETQYF.

CDR3 bases: TGCAGTGCTTCCCCTAGGGCTCGCACAGATACGCAGTATTTT. Amino acid sequence: CSASPRARTDTQYF. The gene calls are TRBV20-1 and TRBJ2-3; D not resolved. Germline V lookup: CDR1 DFQATT, CDR2 SNEGSKA (reference sequence). V lost 5 bases and J lost 1, with 13 bases in between. The CDR3 is made up of 14 amino acids.

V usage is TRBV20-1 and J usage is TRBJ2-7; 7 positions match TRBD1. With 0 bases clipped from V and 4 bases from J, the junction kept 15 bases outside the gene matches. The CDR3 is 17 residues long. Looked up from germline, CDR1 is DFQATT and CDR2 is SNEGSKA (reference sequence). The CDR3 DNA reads TGCAGTGCTAGAGATCCGCATGAGGGGACAGCCGTTTACGAGCAGTACTTC. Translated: CSARDPHEGTAVYEQYF.

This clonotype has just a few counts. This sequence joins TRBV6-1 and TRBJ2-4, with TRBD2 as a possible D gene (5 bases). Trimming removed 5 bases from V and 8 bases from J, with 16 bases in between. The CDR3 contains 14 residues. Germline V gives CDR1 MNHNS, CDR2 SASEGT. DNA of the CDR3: TGTGCCAGCAGTCGGCCCCCGGAGGTGGACATTCAGTACTTC. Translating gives CASSRPPEVDIQYF.

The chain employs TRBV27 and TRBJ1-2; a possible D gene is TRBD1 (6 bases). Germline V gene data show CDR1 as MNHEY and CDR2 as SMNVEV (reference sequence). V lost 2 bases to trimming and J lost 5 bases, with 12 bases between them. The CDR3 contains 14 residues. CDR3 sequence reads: CASSLKGGGYGYTF. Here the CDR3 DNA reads TGTGCCAGCAGTTTAAAAGGGGGTGGTTATGGCTACACCTTC.

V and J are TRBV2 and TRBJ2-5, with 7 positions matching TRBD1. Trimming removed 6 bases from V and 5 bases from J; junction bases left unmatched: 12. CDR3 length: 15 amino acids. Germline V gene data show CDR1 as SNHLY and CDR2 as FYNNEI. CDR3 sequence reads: CASRRDMVGGETQYF. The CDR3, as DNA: TGTGCCAGCAGAAGAGACATGGTAGGGGGCGAGACCCAGTACTTC. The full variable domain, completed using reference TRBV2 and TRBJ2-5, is EPEVTQTPSHQVTQMGQEVILRCVPISNHLYFYWYRQILGQKVEFLVSFYNNEISEKSEIFDDQFSVERPDGSNFTLKIRSTKLEDSAMYFCASRRDMVGGETQYFGPGTRLLVL.

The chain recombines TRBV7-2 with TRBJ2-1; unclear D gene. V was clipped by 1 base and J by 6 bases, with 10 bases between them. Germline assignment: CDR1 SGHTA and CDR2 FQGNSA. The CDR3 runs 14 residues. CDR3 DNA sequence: TGTGCCAGCAGCTTAGTGAGCGTGATCAATGAGCAGTTCTTC. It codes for CASSLVSVINEQFF.